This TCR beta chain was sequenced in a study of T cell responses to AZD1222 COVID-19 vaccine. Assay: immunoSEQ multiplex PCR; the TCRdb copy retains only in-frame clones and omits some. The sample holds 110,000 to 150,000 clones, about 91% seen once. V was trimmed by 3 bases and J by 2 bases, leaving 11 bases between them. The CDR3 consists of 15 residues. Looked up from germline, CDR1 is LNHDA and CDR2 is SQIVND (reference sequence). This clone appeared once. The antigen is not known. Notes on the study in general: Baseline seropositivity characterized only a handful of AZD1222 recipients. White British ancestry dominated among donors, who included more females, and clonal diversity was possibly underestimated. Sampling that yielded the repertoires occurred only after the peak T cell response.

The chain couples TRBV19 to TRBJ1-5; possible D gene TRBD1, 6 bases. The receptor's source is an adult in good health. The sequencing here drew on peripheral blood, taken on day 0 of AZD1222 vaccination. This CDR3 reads CASSIWGHGNQPQHF. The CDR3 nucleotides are TGTGCCAGTAGTATCTGGGGACATGGCAATCAGCCCCAGCATTTT.